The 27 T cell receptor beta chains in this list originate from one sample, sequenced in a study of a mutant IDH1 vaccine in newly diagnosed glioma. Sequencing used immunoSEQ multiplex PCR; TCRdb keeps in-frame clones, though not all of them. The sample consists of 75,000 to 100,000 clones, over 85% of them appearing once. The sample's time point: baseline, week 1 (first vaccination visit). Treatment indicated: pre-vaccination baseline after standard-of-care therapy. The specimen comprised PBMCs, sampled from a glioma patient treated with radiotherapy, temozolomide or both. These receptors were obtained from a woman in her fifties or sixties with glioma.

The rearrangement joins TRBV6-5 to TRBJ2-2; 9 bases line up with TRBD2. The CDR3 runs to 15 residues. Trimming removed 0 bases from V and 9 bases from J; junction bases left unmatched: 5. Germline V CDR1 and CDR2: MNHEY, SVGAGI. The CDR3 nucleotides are TGTGCCAGCAGTTACTCGAGCGGGGGGCCCCGGGAGCTGTTTTTT. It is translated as CASSYSSGGPRELFF.

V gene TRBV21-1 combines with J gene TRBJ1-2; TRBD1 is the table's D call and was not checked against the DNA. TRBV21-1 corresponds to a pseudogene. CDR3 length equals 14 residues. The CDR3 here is CASRTGQSTYGYTF. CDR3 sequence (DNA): TGTGCCAGCAGGACGGGACAGTCGACGTATGGCTACACCTTC.

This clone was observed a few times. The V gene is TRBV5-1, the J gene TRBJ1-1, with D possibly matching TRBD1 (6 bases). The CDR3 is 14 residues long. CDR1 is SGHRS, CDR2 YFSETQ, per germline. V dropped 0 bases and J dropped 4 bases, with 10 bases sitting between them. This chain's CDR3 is CASSLEGGSTEAFF. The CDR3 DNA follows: TGCGCCAGCAGCTTGGAAGGGGGGAGCACTGAAGCTTTCTTT.

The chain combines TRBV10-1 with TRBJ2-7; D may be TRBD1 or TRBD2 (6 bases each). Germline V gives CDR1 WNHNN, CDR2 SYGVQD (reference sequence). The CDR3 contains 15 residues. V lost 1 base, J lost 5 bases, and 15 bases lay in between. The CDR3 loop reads CASSELGGSIDEQYF. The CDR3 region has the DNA TGCGCCAGCAGTGAGTTGGGGGGCTCGATTGACGAGCAGTACTTC.

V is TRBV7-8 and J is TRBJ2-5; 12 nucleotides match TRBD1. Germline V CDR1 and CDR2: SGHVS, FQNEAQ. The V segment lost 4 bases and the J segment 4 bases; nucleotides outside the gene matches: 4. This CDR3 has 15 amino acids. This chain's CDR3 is CASSWDRGRRETQYF. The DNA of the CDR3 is TGTGCCAGCAGCTGGGACAGGGGGCGGAGAGAGACCCAGTACTTC.

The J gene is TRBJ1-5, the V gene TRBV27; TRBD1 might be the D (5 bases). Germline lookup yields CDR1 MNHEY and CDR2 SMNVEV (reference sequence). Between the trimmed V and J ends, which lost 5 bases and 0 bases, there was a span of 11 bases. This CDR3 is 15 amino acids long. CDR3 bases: TGTGCCAGCAGTCGACTCCAGGGTAGCAATCAGCCCCAGCATTTT. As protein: CASSRLQGSNQPQHF.

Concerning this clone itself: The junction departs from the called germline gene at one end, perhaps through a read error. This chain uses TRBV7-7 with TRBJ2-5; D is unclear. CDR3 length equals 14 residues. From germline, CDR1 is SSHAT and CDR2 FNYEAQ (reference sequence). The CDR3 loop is CASSLVGVGETQYF. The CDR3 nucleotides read TGTGCTAGCAGCTTAGTTGGGGTCGGAGAGACCCAGTACTTC.

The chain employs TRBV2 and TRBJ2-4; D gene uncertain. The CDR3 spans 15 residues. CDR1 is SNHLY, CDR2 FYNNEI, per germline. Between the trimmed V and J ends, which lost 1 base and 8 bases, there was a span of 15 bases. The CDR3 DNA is TGTGCCAGCAGTGAAGTTCGAGAGGCCTGGGACATTCAGTACTTC. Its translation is CASSEVREAWDIQYF.

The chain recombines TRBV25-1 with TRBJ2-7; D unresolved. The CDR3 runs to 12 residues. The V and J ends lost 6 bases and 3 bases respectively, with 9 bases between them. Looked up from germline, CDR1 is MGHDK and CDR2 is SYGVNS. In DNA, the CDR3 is TGTGCCAGCAGCCCTGCCCTCTACGAGCAGTACTTC. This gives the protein CASSPALYEQYF.

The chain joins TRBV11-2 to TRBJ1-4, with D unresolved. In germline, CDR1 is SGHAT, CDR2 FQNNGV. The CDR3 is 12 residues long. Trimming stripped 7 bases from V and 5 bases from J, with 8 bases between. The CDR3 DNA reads TGTGCCAGCACAAAACCAAATGAAAAACTGTTTTTT. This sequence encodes CASTKPNEKLFF. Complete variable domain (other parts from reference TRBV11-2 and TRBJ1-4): EAGVAQSPRYKIIEKRQSVAFWCNPISGHATLYWYQQILGQGPKLLIQFQNNGVVDDSQLPKDRFSAERLKGVDSTLKIQPAKLEDSAVYLCASTKPNEKLFFGSGTQLSVL.

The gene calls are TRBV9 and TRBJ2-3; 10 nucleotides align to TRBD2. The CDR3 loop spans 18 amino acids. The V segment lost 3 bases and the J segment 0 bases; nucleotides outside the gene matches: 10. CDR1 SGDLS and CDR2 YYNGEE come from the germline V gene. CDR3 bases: TGTGCCAGCAGCGACCTAGCGGGAGCAATCGTTAGCACAGATACGCAGTATTTT. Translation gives CASSDLAGAIVSTDTQYF.

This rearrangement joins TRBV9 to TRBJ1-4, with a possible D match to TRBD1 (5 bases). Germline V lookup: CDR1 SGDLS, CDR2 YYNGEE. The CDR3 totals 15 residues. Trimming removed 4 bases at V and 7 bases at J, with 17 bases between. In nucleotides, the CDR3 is TGTGCCAGCAGCCCTACAGGAGGGGAGGGTGAAAAACTGTTTTTT. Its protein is CASSPTGGEGEKLFF. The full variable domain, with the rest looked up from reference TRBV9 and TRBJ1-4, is DSGVTQTPKHLITATGQRVTLRCSPRSGDLSVYWYQQSLDQGLQFLIQYYNGEERAKGNILERFSAQQFPDLHSELNLSSLELGDSALYFCASSPTGGEGEKLFFGSGTQLSVL.

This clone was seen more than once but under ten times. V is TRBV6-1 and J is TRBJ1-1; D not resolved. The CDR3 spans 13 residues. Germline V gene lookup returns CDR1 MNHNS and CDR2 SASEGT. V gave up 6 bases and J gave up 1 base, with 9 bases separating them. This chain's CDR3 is CASRTTENTEAFF. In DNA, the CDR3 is TGTGCCAGCAGGACCACTGAGAACACTGAAGCTTTCTTT.

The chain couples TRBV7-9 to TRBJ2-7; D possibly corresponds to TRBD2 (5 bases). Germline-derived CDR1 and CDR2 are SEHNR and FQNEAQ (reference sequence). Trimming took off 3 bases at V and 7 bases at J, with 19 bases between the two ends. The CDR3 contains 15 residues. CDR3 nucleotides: TGTGCCAGCAGCTTCCCAGGAGGTGACCCTAGGGAGCAGTACTTC. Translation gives CASSFPGGDPREQYF.

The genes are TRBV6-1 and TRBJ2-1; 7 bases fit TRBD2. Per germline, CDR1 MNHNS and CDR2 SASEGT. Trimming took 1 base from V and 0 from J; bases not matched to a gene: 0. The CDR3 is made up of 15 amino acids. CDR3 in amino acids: CASSEGTSSYNEQFF. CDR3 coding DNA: TGTGCCAGCAGTGAAGGGACTAGCTCCTACAATGAGCAGTTCTTC.

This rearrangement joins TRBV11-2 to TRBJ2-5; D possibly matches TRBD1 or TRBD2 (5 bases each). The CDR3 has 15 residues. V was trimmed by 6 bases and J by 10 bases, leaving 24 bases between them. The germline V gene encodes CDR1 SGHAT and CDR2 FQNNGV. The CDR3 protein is CASSWGIASTSGQYF. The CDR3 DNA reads TGTGCCAGCAGTTGGGGGATAGCGTCAACCTCGGGCCAGTACTTC.

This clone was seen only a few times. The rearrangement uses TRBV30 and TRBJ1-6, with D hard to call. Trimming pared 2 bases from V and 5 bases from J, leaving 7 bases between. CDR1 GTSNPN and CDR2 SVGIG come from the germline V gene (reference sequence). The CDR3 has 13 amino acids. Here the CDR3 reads CAWSLQNNSPLHF. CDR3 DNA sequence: TGTGCCTGGAGTTTACAGAATAATTCACCCCTCCACTTT.

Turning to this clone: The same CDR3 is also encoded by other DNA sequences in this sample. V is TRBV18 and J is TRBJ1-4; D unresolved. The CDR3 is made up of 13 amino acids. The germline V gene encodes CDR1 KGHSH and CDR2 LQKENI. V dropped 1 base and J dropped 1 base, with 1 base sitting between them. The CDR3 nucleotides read TGTGCCAGCTCACCACAAACTAATGAAAAACTGTTTTTT. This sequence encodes CASSPQTNEKLFF.

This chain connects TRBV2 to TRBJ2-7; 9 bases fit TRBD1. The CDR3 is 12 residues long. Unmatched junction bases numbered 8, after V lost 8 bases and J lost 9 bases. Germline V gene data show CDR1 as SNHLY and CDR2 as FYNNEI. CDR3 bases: TGTGCCAGCCAGGGACAGGGAAAGGTGCAGTACTTC. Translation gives CASQGQGKVQYF.

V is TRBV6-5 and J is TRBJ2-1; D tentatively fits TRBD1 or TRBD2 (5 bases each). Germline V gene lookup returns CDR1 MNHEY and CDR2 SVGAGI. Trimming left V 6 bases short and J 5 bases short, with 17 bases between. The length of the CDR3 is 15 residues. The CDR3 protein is CASSPLGEFHNEQFF. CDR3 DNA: TGTGCCAGCAGCCCCCTGGGGGAGTTCCACAATGAGCAGTTCTTC.

CDR3 nucleotides: TGCGCCAGCAGCCCACGGGGCTCTGGGGCCAACGTCCTGACTTTC. As protein: CASSPRGSGANVLTF. The chain recombines TRBV5-1 with TRBJ2-6, with D possibly matching TRBD2 (5 bases). The CDR3 runs to 15 residues. Trimming took off 4 bases at V and 0 bases at J, with 8 bases between the two ends. CDR1 and CDR2 (germline): SGHRS, YFSETQ.

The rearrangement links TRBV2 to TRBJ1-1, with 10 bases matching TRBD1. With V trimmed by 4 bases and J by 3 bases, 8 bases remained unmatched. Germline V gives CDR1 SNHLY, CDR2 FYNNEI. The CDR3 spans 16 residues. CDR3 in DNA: TGTGCCAGCAGTGGAACCGGGACAGGGGCCGACACTGAAGCTTTCTTT. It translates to CASSGTGTGADTEAFF.

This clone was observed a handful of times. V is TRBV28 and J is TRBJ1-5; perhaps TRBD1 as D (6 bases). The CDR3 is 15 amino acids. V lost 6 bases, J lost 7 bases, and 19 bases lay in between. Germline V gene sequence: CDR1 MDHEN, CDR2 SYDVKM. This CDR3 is CASSLDSPGRQPQHF. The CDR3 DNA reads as TGTGCCAGCAGCTTGGACAGCCCCGGCCGGCAGCCCCAGCATTTT.

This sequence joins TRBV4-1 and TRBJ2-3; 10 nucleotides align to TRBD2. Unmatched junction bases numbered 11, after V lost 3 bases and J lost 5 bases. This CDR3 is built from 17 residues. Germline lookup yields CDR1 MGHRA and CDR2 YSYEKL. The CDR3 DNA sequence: TGCGCCAGCAGCCAGACGCCGAGCGGGAGGGCTTTAGATACGCAGTATTTT. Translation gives CASSQTPSGRALDTQYF.

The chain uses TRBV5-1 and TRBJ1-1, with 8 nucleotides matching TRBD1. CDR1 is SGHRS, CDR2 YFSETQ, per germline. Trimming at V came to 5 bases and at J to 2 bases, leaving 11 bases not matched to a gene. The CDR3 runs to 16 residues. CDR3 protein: CASRQGTGGLNTEAFF. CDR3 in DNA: TGCGCCAGCAGGCAGGGGACAGGAGGATTAAACACTGAAGCTTTCTTT.

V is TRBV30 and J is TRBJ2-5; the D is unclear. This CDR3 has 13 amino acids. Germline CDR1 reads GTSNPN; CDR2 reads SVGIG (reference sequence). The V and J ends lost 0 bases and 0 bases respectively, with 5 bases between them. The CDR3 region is CAWSVQDQETQYF. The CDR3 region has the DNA TGTGCCTGGAGTGTACAAGACCAAGAGACCCAGTACTTC.

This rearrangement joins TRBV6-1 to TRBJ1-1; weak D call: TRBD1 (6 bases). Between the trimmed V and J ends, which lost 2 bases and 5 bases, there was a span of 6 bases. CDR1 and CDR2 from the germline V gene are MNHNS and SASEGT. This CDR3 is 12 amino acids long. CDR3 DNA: TGTGCCAGCAGTGAAAGGGGGACTGAAGCTTTCTTT. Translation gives CASSERGTEAFF.